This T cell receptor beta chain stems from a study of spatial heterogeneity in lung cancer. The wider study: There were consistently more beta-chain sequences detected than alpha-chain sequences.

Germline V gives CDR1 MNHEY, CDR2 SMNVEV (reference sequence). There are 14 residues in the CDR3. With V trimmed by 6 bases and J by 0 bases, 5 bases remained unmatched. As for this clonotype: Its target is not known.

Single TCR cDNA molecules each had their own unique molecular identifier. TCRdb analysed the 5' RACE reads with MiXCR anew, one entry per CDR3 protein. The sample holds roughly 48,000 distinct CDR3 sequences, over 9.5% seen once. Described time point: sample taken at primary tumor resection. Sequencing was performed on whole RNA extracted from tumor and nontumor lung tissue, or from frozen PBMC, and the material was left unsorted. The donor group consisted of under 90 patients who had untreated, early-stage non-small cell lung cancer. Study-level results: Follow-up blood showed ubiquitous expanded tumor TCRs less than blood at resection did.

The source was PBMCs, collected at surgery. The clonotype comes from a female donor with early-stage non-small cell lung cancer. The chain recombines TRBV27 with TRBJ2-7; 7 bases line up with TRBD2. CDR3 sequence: CASRSAGYSYEQYF. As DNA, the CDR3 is TGTGCCAGCAGGTCAGCGGGGTACTCCTACGAGCAGTACTTC.